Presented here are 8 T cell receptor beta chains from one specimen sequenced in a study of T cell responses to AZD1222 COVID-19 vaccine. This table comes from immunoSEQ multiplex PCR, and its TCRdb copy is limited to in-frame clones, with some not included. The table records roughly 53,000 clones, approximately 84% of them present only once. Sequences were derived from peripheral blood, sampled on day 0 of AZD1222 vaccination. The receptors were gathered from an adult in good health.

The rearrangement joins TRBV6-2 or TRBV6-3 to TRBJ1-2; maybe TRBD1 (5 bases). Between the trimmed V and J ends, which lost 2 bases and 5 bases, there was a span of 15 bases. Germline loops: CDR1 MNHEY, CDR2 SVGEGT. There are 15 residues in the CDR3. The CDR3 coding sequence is TGTGCCAGCAGTTACCCGGGACGGAATCCTTATGGCTACACCTTC. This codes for CASSYPGRNPYGYTF.

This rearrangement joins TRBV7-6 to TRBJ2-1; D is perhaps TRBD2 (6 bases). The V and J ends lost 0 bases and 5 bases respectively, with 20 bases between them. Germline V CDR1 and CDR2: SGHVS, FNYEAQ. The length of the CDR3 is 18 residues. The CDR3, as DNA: TGTGCCAGCAGCTTAGCGTGGGAGCTAGGGAGGCAGAACAATGAGCAGTTCTTC. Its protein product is CASSLAWELGRQNNEQFF.

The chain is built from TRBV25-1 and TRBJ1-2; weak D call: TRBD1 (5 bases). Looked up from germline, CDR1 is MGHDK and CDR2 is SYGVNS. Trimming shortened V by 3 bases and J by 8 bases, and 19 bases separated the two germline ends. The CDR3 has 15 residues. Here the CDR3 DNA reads TGTGCCAGCAGTGACCCCGGAGGGGCCGACTTCGGCTACACCTTC. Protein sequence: CASSDPGGADFGYTF.

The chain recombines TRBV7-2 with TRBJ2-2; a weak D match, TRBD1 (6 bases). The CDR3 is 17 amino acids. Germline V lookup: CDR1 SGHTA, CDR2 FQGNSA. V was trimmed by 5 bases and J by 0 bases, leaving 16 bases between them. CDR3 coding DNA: TGTGCCAGCAGCGGCCGATGGACAGCTGCGAACACCGGGGAGCTGTTTTTT. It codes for CASSGRWTAANTGELFF.

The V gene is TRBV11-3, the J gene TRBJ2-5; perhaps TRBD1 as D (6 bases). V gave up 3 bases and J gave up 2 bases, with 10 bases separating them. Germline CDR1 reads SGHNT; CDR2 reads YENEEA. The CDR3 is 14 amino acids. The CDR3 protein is CASSLAGVQETQYF. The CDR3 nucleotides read TGTGCCAGCAGCTTGGCAGGGGTTCAAGAGACCCAGTACTTC.

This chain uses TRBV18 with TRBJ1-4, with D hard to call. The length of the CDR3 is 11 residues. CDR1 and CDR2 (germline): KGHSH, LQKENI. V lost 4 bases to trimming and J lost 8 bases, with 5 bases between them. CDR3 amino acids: CASSLGEKLFF. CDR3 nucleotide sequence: TGTGCCAGCTCACTGGGGGAAAAACTGTTTTTT.

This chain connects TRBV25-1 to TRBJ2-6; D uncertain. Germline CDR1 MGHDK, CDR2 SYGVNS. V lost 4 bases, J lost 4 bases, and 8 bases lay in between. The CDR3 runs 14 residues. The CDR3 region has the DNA TGTGCCAGCAGTGCGGGCAGGGGGGCCAACGTCCTGACTTTC. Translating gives CASSAGRGANVLTF.

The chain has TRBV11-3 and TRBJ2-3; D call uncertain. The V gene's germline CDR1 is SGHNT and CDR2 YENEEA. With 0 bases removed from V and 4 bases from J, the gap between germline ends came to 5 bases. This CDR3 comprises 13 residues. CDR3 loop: CASSLDLADTQYF. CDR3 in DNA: TGTGCCAGCAGCTTAGATTTGGCAGATACGCAGTATTTT.